This T cell receptor beta chain came from a study of read filtering for tumor transcriptome and immune sequencing. The library was built from 400 ng RNA with molecular barcoded adaptors for alpha/delta and beta/gamma chains. TCRdb used MiXCR to reprocess the reads, holding one entry per CDR3 protein. The sample yields some 120,000 distinct CDR3 sequences, 13% seen once. There are many counts of this clonotype. After removal of 2 bases from V and 4 bases from J, the junction contained 9 bases not matched to a gene. The CDR3 totals 17 residues. Germline-derived CDR1 and CDR2 are SEHNR and FQNEAQ (reference sequence).

The TCR was taken from a donor at least 40 years old with multiple myeloma. Sequenced input: a population of CD138-negative cells sorted from bone marrow. The rearrangement links TRBV7-9 to TRBJ2-1, with 9 bases aligning to TRBD2. CDR3 sequence reads: CASSLSGLAGQYNEQFF. The CDR3 nucleotides are TGTGCCAGCAGCTTATCAGGGCTAGCGGGGCAGTACAATGAGCAGTTCTTC. Drawing the rest from reference TRBV7-9 and TRBJ2-1, the complete variable domain is DTGVSQNPRHKITKRGQNVTFRCDPISEHNRLYWYRQTLGQGPEFLTYFQNEAQLEKSRLLSDRFSAERPKGSFSTLEIQRTEQGDSAMYLCASSLSGLAGQYNEQFFGPGTRLTVL.